This T cell receptor beta chain was found in a study of T cell responses to AZD1222 COVID-19 vaccine. Looking at the study overall: Second doses at about 4 or about 12 weeks were pooled.

Overall study findings and caveats: Rises in breadth and depth of Spike-specific TCRs came after two AZD1222 doses. White British donors predominated, females outnumbered males, and clonal diversity was possibly underestimated.

From germline, CDR1 is SGHRS and CDR2 YFSETQ. The CDR3 sequence is 15 residues long. The V and J ends lost 4 bases and 0 bases, in that order; junction bases with no gene match: 5. The method was immunoSEQ multiplex PCR; TCRdb's version includes in-frame clones alone and lacks a portion of them. The table lists roughly 160,000 clones, roughly 90% of them singletons. Comments on this clone: The antigen remains unidentified.

The source was peripheral blood, collected on day 0 of AZD1222 vaccination. The J gene is TRBJ2-7, the V gene TRBV5-1; 9 bases line up with TRBD2. The source is an adult in good health. CDR3 in DNA: TGCGCCAGCAGCCTGACTAGCGGCCCCTCCTACGAGCAGTACTTC. Protein: CASSLTSGPSYEQYF.